The clone carrying this T cell receptor (beta chain) was found a few times. Its specificity is not known. This specimen belongs to a study of neurological immune-mediated disorders. Study-wide points: The phylogenetic placement of 18 of 34 multiple sclerosis patients' repertoires in one related-CDR3 cluster constitutes a possible signature. None of the CDR3 amino acid sequences of expanded clones recurred across subjects, suggesting private repertoires in all groups.

Using its own MiXCR run on the 5' RACE reads, TCRdb lists one record per CDR3 protein. Of 50,000 to 70,000 distinct CDR3 sequences in the sample, less than 2.5% are singletons; the top ten hold around 3%. CDR1 is LGHDT and CDR2 is YNNKEL in the germline V gene (reference sequence). The CDR3 totals 11 residues. This receptor was identified in a man aged 50 or older with multiple sclerosis. The rearrangement joins TRBV3-1 to TRBJ1-1, with 7 bases fitting TRBD1. Source material: PBMCs. The CDR3 DNA reads TGTGCTACAGGGGACAACACTGAAGCTTTCTTT. Protein sequence: CATGDNTEAFF.